This entry lists 8 T cell receptor beta chains sequenced from one sample in a study of shared clonotypes between healthy human individuals. Some clones are missing from TCRdb's copy, which holds only in-frame ones; the method was immunoSEQ multiplex PCR. The table has about 480,000 clones, about three quarters seen once. Sequenced sample: PBMCs. Receptors originate from a woman between 35 and 50 years old in good health. Some clones in this sample may be carry-over from other donors' samples.

The chain combines TRBV5-3 with TRBJ2-1; possibly TRBD1 for D (6 bases). Being an ORF, TRBV5-3 has a function that is uncertain. The CDR3 loop spans 16 amino acids. Between the trimmed V and J ends, which lost 2 bases and 4 bases, there was a span of 16 bases. Here the CDR3 reads CARSFGLGGLYNEQFF. Here the CDR3 DNA reads TGTGCCAGAAGCTTTGGGCTAGGGGGTTTGTACAATGAGCAGTTCTTC.

The V call is TRBV30, the J call TRBJ1-1, with D perhaps TRBD1 (5 bases). The CDR3 totals 15 residues. CDR1 and CDR2 from the germline V gene are GTSNPN and SVGIG (reference sequence). Between the trimmed V and J ends, which lost 0 bases and 5 bases, there was a span of 16 bases. This CDR3 is CAWSVGGRGRTEAFF. The CDR3 bases are TGTGCCTGGAGTGTAGGCGGACGGGGGAGGACTGAAGCTTTCTTT.

This clone was recorded once. A much larger clone sits a single nucleotide away, making a read error possible. The rearrangement uses TRBV4-2 and TRBJ2-6; a weak D match, TRBD2 (5 bases). From germline, CDR1 is LGHNA and CDR2 YNFKEQ. The length of the CDR3 is 16 residues. The CDR3 nucleotides read TGTGCCAGCAGCCAAGAAAGCGGCTCTGTGGCCAACGTCCTGACTTTC. It yields the protein CASSQESGSVANVLTF.

CDR3 in DNA: TGTGCCATCAGCCAGTATGGAAACACCATATATTTT. It yields the protein CAISQYGNTIYF. The chain links TRBV10-3 to TRBJ1-3; D ambiguous. This CDR3 is built from 12 residues. Trimming took off 6 bases at V and 3 bases at J, with 6 bases between the two ends. The germline CDR1 and CDR2 sequences are ENHRY and SYGVKD.

CDR3 residues: CASSGLVGDTEAFF. DNA of the CDR3: TGTGCCAGCAGTGGGTTGGTCGGGGATACTGAAGCTTTCTTT. This rearrangement joins TRBV2 to TRBJ1-1, with D unclear. The CDR3 extends over 14 amino acids. The V and J ends lost 4 bases and 5 bases respectively, with 14 bases between them. Germline V CDR1 and CDR2: SNHLY, FYNNEI.

This clone showed up just a few times. CDR3 coding DNA: TGTGCCAGCAGCGCAGAAGAAGTGTCCTGGGGACTAGCGGGAGTAAATGAGCAGTTCTTC. It specifies CASSAEEVSWGLAGVNEQFF. The chain combines TRBV9 with TRBJ2-1; 14 positions agree with TRBD2. The CDR3 covers 20 residues. J lost 7 bases, V lost 3 bases, and 18 bases had no gene match. Germline V gene data show CDR1 as SGDLS and CDR2 as YYNGEE.

The J gene is TRBJ2-7, the V gene TRBV20-1; D is ambiguous. The CDR3 sequence is 11 residues long. Trimming shortened V by 6 bases and J by 0 bases, and 6 bases separated the two germline ends. Germline values: CDR1 DFQATT, CDR2 SNEGSKA (reference sequence). CDR3 sequence (DNA): TGCAGTGCAACTAACTCCTACGAGCAGTACTTC. This codes for CSATNSYEQYF.

The chain couples TRBV11-2 to TRBJ2-1, with D possibly TRBD2 on 6 matching bases. CDR3 size: 11 residues. Trimming stripped 5 bases from V and 13 bases from J, with 12 bases between. Per the germline V gene, CDR1 is SGHAT and CDR2 is FQNNGV. The chain's CDR3 is CASSMGLKQFF. For the CDR3, the DNA is TGTGCCAGCAGCATGGGACTGAAACAGTTCTTC. The variable domain in full, completed from reference TRBV11-2 and TRBJ2-1, reads EAGVAQSPRYKIIEKRQSVAFWCNPISGHATLYWYQQILGQGPKLLIQFQNNGVVDDSQLPKDRFSAERLKGVDSTLKIQPAKLEDSAVYLCASSMGLKQFFGPGTRLTVL.